The sequence of this T cell receptor (beta chain) was determined in a study of blood T cell repertoires in COVID-19 (dated by TCRdb to about 2020). With respect to the entire study: Samples covering the acute and convalescent phases of COVID-19 were provided by collaborators in the United States, Italy and Spain. The material from the prospective study consisted of cDNA or gDNA derived from T cells, B-cell-depleted T cells, or PBMCs. Deeply sampled blood TCRbeta repertoires from subjects exposed to, actively infected with, or recovered from COVID-19 were included in the dataset. The repertoires were released in a freely available public database intended as a resource for research on the immune response to SARS-CoV-2. Samples were obtained from the ongoing ImmuneRACE study (first 160 participants) and from about 1,300 subjects provided by 6 global collaborators. The sample metadata nearly always contained a de-identified subject ID, COVID-19 status, age in years and sex. Where HLA class I and class II types were available, the types were taken from metadata supplied by the sample provider, not from assay-based typing.

Unmatched junction bases come to 9, with V trimmed by 3 bases and J by 7 bases. The CDR3 holds 16 amino acids from the cysteine to the phenylalanine. Of all the DNA, just the CDR3 is kept, 48 bases in frame from base 1. Via the germline V gene, CDR1 is LGHNA and CDR2 YNFKEQ. To note about this clone: The clone's antigen remains unknown. Per-base quality was not reported, and no clone a single base away is much larger than it.

The immunoSEQ Assay, a bias-controlled multiplex PCR, was used to amplify TCRbeta CDR3 regions from genomic DNA. The authors' analysis ran thus. The number of nucleated cells in each sample was estimated from the amplification of reference gene primers within the assay. Sequence reads were collapsed and filtered to measure the absolute abundance of every unique TCRbeta CDR3 rearrangement. Productive Simpson clonality was computed per sample as the square root of Simpson's diversity index over productive rearrangements. TCRdb retrieved this table from immuneACCESS and kept in-frame rearrangements only. Not all clones are present; in checked studies, unresolved V genes account for under half, and no reason is known for the remainder. D and trimming were read from the DNA, whereas the V and J calls and clone size are those reported in that table. The sample data list roughly 380,000 clones, and about 87% of these were observed just once. The ten largest clones add up to 1% to 1.5% of the sample.

What the work shows at the level of the full study, not this receptor alone: The quantity of clinical and demographic metadata differed by source and by participant and was supplied without curation.

Participants in the prospective study were aged about 18 to 89 years, lived in approximately 26 United States geographic areas, and enrolled through a virtual design. To assign participants to cohorts, the prospective study relied on clinical history that participants themselves reported in a screening survey and a study questionnaire. For ImmuneRACE Cohort 3, a participant was defined as recovered based on two consecutive negative NP/OP PCR tests, clearance by a healthcare professional, or resolution of symptoms. In the prospective study, mobile phlebotomists collected whole blood, serum and a nasopharyngeal or oropharyngeal swab from each participant. Participants in the prospective study had the option to provide additional blood draws and questionnaires over a roughly 2-month period. Before DNA extraction, prospective study blood samples were shipped either frozen or at room temperature.

The sample comprised PBMCs or T cells enriched from blood (not recorded which). This chain joins TRBV4-2 to TRBJ2-2, and TRBD2 aligns with 9 junction nucleotides. The sequence derives from a man aged 30-40 years who had recovered from COVID-19. The DNA reads TGTGCCAGCAGCCAGTTCGTTGCGGGGGGGAACGGGGAGCTGTTTTTT. Its coded protein is CASSQFVAGGNGELFF.